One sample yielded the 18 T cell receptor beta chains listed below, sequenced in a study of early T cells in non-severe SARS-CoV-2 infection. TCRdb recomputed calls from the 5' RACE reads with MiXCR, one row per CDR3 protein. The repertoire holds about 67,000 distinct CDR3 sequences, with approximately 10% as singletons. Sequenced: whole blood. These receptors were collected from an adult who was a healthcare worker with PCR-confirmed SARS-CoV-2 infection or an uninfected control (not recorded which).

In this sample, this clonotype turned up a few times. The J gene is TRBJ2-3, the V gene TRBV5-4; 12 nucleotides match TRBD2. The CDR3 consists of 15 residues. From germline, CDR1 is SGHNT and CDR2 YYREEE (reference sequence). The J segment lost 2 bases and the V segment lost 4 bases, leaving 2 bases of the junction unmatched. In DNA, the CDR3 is TGTGCCAGCAGCAGACTAGCGGGAGACACAGATACGCAGTATTTT. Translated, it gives CASSRLAGDTDTQYF.

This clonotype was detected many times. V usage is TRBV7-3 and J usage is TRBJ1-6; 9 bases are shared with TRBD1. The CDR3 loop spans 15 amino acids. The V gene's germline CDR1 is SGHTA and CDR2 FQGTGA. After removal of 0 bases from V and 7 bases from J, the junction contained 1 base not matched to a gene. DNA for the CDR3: TGTGCCAGCAGCTTAACTGGGACAGGGAATTCACCCCTCCACTTT. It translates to CASSLTGTGNSPLHF.

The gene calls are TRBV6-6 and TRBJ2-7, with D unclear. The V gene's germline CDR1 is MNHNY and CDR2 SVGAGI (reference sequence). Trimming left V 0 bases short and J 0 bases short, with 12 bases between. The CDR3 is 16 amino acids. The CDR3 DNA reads TGTGCCAGCAGTTACTCGAGGCCCGGTAGCTCCTACGAGCAGTACTTC. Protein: CASSYSRPGSSYEQYF.

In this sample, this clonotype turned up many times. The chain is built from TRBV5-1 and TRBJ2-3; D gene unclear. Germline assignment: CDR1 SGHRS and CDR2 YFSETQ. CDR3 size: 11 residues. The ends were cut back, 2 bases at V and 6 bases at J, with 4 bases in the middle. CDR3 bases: TGCGCCAGCAGCTTATACGATACGCAGTATTTT. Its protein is CASSLYDTQYF.

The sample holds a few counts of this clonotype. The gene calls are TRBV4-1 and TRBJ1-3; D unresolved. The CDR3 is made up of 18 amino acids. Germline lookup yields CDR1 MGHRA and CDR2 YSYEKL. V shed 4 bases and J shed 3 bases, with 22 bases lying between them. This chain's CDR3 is CASSPHNLVGAGGNTIYF. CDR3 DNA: TGCGCCAGCAGCCCCCACAACCTTGTGGGCGCGGGTGGAAACACCATATATTTT.

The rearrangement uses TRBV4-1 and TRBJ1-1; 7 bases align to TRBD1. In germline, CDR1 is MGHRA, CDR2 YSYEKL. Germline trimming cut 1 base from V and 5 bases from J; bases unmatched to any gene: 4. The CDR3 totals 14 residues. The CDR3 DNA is TGCGCCAGCAGCCAAGTGGCCAGGGGGACTGAAGCTTTCTTT. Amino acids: CASSQVARGTEAFF.

CDR3 sequence (DNA): TGTGCCAGCTCGACAGGGCCCCCGAGCCCCGCCGGGGAGCTGTTTTTT. Residues: CASSTGPPSPAGELFF. The chain employs TRBV6-5 and TRBJ2-2; 7 bases map to TRBD1. Germline V CDR1 and CDR2: MNHEY, SVGAGI. This CDR3 spans 16 amino acids. Trimming at V came to 8 bases and at J to 6 bases, leaving 15 bases not matched to a gene.

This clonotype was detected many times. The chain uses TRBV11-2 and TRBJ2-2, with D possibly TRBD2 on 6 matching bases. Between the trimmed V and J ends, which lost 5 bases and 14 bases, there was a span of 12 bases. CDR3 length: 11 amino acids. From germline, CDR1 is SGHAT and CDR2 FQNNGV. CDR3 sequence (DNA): TGTGCCAGCAGCGGAGGGGAAAGACTGTTTTTT. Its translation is CASSGGERLFF.

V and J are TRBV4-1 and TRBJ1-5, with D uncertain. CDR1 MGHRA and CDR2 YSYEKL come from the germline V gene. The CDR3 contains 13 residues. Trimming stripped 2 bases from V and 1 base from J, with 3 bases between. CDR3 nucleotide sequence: TGCGCCAGCAGCCAACAGAGCAATCAGCCCCAGCATTTT. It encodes CASSQQSNQPQHF.

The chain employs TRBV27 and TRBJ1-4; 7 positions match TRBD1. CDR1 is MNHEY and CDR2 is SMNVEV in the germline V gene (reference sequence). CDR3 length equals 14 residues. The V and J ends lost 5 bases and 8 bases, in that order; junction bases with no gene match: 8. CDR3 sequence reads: CASSIRQGGEKLFF. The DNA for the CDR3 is TGTGCCAGCAGTATCCGACAGGGAGGAGAAAAACTGTTTTTT.

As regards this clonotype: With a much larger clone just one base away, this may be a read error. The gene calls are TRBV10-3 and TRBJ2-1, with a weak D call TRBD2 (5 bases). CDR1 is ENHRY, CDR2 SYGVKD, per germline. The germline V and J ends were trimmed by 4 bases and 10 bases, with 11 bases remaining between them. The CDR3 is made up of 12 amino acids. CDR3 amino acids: CAISGTVAEQFF. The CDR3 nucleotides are TGTGCCATCAGTGGGACTGTCGCGGAGCAGTTCTTC.

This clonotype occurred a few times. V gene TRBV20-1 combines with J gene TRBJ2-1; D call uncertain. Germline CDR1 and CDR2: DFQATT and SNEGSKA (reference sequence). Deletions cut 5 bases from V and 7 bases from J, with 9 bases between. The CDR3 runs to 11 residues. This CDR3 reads CSAPGGNEQFF. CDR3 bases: TGCAGTGCTCCCGGCGGTAATGAGCAGTTCTTC.

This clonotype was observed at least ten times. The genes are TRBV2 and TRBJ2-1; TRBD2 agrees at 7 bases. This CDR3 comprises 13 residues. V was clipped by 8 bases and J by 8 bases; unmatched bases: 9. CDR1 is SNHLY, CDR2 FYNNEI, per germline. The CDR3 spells CASGGVLADEQFF. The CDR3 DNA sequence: TGTGCCAGCGGGGGGGTGCTGGCTGATGAGCAGTTCTTC.

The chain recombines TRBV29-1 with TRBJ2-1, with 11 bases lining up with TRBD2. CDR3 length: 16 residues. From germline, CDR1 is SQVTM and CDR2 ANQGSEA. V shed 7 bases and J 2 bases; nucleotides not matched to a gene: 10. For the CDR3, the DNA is TGCAGCGCGAGAACCGGGACTAGCGGAACCTACAATGAGCAGTTCTTC. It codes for CSARTGTSGTYNEQFF.

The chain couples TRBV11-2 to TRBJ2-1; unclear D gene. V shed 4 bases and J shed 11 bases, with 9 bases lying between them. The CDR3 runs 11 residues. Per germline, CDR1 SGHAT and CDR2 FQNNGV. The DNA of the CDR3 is TGTGCCAGCAGCTCCGGTAGTCAGCAGTTCTTC. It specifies CASSSGSQQFF.

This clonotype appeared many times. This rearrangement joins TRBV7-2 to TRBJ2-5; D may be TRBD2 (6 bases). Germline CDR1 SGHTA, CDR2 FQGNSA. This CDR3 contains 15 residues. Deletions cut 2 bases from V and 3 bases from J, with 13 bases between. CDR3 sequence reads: CASSLFAGYKETQYF. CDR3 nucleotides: TGTGCCAGCAGCTTATTTGCGGGATACAAAGAGACCCAGTACTTC.

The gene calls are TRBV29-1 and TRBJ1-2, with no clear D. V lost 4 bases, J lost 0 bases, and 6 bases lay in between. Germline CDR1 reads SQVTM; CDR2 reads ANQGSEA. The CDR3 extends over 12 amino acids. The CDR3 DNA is TGCAGCGTTGCGGCCTCTAACTATGGCTACACCTTC. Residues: CSVAASNYGYTF.

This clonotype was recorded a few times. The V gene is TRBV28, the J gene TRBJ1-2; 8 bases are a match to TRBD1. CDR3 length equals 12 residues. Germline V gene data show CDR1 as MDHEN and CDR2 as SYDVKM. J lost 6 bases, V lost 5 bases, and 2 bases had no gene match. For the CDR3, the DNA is TGTGCCAGCAGTCAGGGGGCGAATGGCTACACCTTC. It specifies CASSQGANGYTF.